What follows is one T cell receptor beta chain and its context. Its target is not known. Assay used: immunoSEQ multiplex PCR; TCRdb lists only in-frame clones, some missing. The table has tens of thousands of clones, 85% to 95% seen once. The record originates from a study of graft-versus-host responses after intestinal transplantation. As for the study in general: The whole recipient group had anti-thymocyte globulin induction followed by tacrolimus and steroids for approximately three years. Study results and caveats: Researchers found peak circulating GvH clone levels linked to early post-transplant HvG declines. The presence of high graft-versus-host to host-versus-graft clonal ratios in allografts characterized patients with graft-donor T cell macrochimerism. There were GvH clones found in recipient marrow, and some of them appeared first in ileum or blood.

The germline V gene encodes CDR1 SNHLY and CDR2 FYNNEI. This CDR3 contains 15 residues. Trimming removed 5 bases at V and 3 bases at J, with 16 bases between. The V and J genes are TRBV2 and TRBJ1-2; tentatively, D is TRBD1 (5 bases). This clonotype originated in a human donor who was the organ donor for an intestinal transplant. The material sequenced was unstimulated CD4+ T cells sorted from spleen or lymph node cells, taken before transplant. The CDR3 loop reads CASSSTPTGHYGYTF. DNA for the CDR3: TGTGCCAGCAGTTCGACGCCTACAGGTCACTATGGCTACACCTTC.